These T cell receptor beta chains were read from a single sample in a study of OX40 agonist ivuxolimab in advanced cancers. TCRdb keeps only in-frame clones here, not all; method: immunoSEQ multiplex PCR. The sample gives approximately 44,000 clones, under 90% of which show up once; 10% is in the top ten. The material was CD4+ or CD8+ T cells sorted from blood, obtained in a trial of the OX40 agonist ivuxolimab. The source of these receptors is an adult with an advanced solid tumor such as melanoma, head and neck, liver or kidney cancer. CDR3s include the opening cysteine and the closing phenylalanine or tryptophan. The D gene is left open where the match is weak. A clone size is listed for some rows: how often the clone was seen (once, few, many), or a class if it is expanded.

CDR3nt,CDR3aa,abundance,d_gene,v_gene,j_gene
TGTGCCAGCAGTGACGGGAGAGGGACCAATGAGCAGTTCTTC,CASSDGRGTNEQFF,few,.,TRBV2,TRBJ2-1
TGTGCCAGCAGTTTATCTGGGAGTGGTACGCAGTATTTT,CASSLSGSGTQYF,.,.,TRBV28,TRBJ2-3
TGCGCCAGCAGTGAGTCCCTGCTAGCGGGAACAGATACGCAGTATTTT,CASSESLLAGTDTQYF,once,TRBD2,TRBV10-1,TRBJ2-3
TGTGCCAGCTCACGCGGCTCACCAAACTCTGGAAACACCATATATTTT,CASSRGSPNSGNTIYF,few,.,TRBV18,TRBJ1-3
TGTGCCAGTAGTACCCCCGGGACACCCGTCTCTGGGGCCAACGTCCTGACTTTC,CASSTPGTPVSGANVLTF,.,.,TRBV19,TRBJ2-6
TGTGCCAGCAGCGCCTCAGGGGTTGGCACTGAAGCTTTCTTT,CASSASGVGTEAFF,.,.,TRBV7-9,TRBJ1-1
TGCGCCAGCAGCTTGGGCGGCACAGATACGCAGTATTTT,CASSLGGTDTQYF,.,.,TRBV5-1,TRBJ2-3
TGTGCCATCAGTGTCAGTCCGCGGGAGACCCAGTACTTC,CAISVSPRETQYF,once,.,TRBV10-3,TRBJ2-5
TGTGCCAGCAGGCGGACTAGCGGGAGCGCCCACTACGAGCAGTACTTC,CASRRTSGSAHYEQYF,once,TRBD2,TRBV28,TRBJ2-7
TGCGCCAGCAGTCAATCGGGCGGACAGCCCCAGCATTTT,CASSQSGGQPQHF,.,.,TRBV23-1,TRBJ1-5
TGCGCCAGCAGCTTGGAAGGGACAGCAACAGATACGCAGTATTTT,CASSLEGTATDTQYF,.,TRBD1,TRBV5-1,TRBJ2-3
TGTGCCAGTAGTATTCAGGGGGCTAATGAAAAACTGTTTTTT,CASSIQGANEKLFF,.,TRBD1,TRBV19,TRBJ1-4
TGTGCCAGCAGTTTATTAACGAACACTGAAGCTTTCTTT,CASSLLTNTEAFF,.,.,TRBV28,TRBJ1-1
TGTGCCAGCAGTTACAGGGGACAGGGCGAAAAACTGTTTTTT,CASSYRGQGEKLFF,few,TRBD1,TRBV6-6,TRBJ1-4
TGCGCCAGCAGCTTATTACCCGGGACAGCAGGGGCCAACGTCCTGACTTTC,CASSLLPGTAGANVLTF,.,TRBD1,TRBV5-1,TRBJ2-6
TGTGCCAGCTCACCACCCGTCGGGGATGAGCAGTTCTTC,CASSPPVGDEQFF,.,.,TRBV18,TRBJ2-1
TGTGCCATCAGTGGCGGGGGGTCAGAGCCTCGGGATGAAAAACTGTTTTTT,CAISGGGSEPRDEKLFF,.,.,TRBV10-3,TRBJ1-4
TGCGCCAGCCGGCCGATAGAGGGCAGCTACGAGCAGTACTTC,CASRPIEGSYEQYF,once,.,TRBV5-1,TRBJ2-7
TGTGCCAGCACACTGAGGGCCGCCTACGAGCAGTACTTC,CASTLRAAYEQYF,once,.,TRBV28,TRBJ2-7
TGTGCCAGTACCCCCTTGGCAGGCAATGAGCAGTTCTTC,CASTPLAGNEQFF,.,.,TRBV19,TRBJ2-1
TGTGCCAGCAGTGAATATCTGCAGGGTCGAGGGGATGAGCAGTTCTTC,CASSEYLQGRGDEQFF,.,.,TRBV25-1,TRBJ2-1
TGTGCCATCAGTGAGTCAGGGATCCACGAGCAGTACTTC,CAISESGIHEQYF,once,.,TRBV10-3,TRBJ2-7
TGCGCCAGCAGGTCGCCAGGAGACTACAATGAGCAGTTCTTC,CASRSPGDYNEQFF,.,.,TRBV23-1,TRBJ2-1
TGTGCCATCAGGGGGACTAGCGGGATTGCCGTCTACAATGAGCAGTTCTTC,CAIRGTSGIAVYNEQFF,.,TRBD2,TRBV10-3,TRBJ2-1